What follows are 6 T cell receptor beta chains derived from one specimen sequenced in a study of patients and donors after allogeneic stem cell transplantation. From the RT-PCR reads, TCRdb called clonotypes with MiXCR, one entry per CDR3 protein. The data hold about 960,000 distinct CDR3 sequences, with under 20% observed a single time. The sequenced sample consisted of blood, either unsorted or a sorted T cell fraction (not recorded which). These receptors originate from a human donor who was either an allogeneic HSCT recipient or a stem cell or donor lymphocyte infusion donor (not recorded which). It is not recorded whose cells these are; they may come from a transplant donor.

The chain has TRBV9 and TRBJ2-1; D unclear. The germline CDR1 and CDR2 sequences are SGDLS and YYNGEE. V dropped 0 bases and J dropped 1 base, with 8 bases sitting between them. The CDR3 loop spans 15 amino acids. The CDR3 sequence: CASSVDGRSYNEQFF. The CDR3 DNA is TGTGCCAGCAGCGTAGATGGGCGTTCCTACAATGAGCAGTTCTTC.

V usage is TRBV5-6 and J usage is TRBJ1-1; possible D gene TRBD1, 5 bases. Trimming removed 4 bases from V and 3 bases from J, with 16 bases in between. The CDR3 is 15 residues long. CDR1 and CDR2 (germline): SGHDT, YYEEEE. The CDR3 here is CASSNRQILYTEAFF. The DNA for the CDR3 is TGTGCCAGCAGCAATAGACAGATATTATACACTGAAGCTTTCTTT.

The rearrangement uses TRBV6-6 and TRBJ2-2; D not certain. V was cut by 8 bases and J by 1 base, with 8 bases left in between. This CDR3 has 13 amino acids. Looked up from germline, CDR1 is MNHNY and CDR2 is SVGAGI (reference sequence). This CDR3 reads CASGGENTGELFF. CDR3 in DNA: TGTGCCAGCGGTGGGGAGAACACCGGGGAGCTGTTTTTT.

This clonotype was detected only a few times. V is TRBV18 and J is TRBJ2-2; 8 bases map to TRBD2. The germline CDR1 and CDR2 sequences are KGHSH and LQKENI. V shed 3 bases and J 2 bases; nucleotides not matched to a gene: 5. The CDR3 loop spans 16 amino acids. CDR3 sequence: CASSPISGSNTGELFF. CDR3 DNA sequence: TGTGCCAGCTCACCGATAAGCGGGAGTAACACCGGGGAGCTGTTTTTT.

This clonotype occurred once. The gene calls are TRBV11-1 and TRBJ1-2; a possible D gene is TRBD1 (5 bases). Per germline, CDR1 SGHAT and CDR2 FQDESV (reference sequence). Deletions cut 0 bases from V and 11 bases from J, with 13 bases between. The CDR3 contains 13 residues. This CDR3 reads CASSLALQAGYTF. The CDR3, as DNA: TGTGCCAGCAGCTTAGCGCTGCAGGCAGGGTACACCTTC.

This chain connects TRBV6-1 to TRBJ2-1; D is unclear. The V gene lost 10 bases and the J gene lost 4 bases, with 20 bases spanning the gap. The CDR3 spans 15 residues. Germline CDR1 reads MNHNS; CDR2 reads SASEGT. CDR3 loop: CATTYRASMYNEQFF. CDR3 nucleotides: TGTGCCACAACCTACCGCGCGAGCATGTACAATGAGCAGTTCTTC.